The clone carrying this TCR beta chain was recorded many times. Its antigen is unknown. The CDR3 has 14 amino acids. V was cut by 6 bases and J by 4 bases, with 12 bases left in between. The sample is drawn from a study of CD8 T cells in ankylosing spondylitis. General study findings and limits: For ankylosing spondylitis blood, a TCR beta motif of under ten highly homologous variants appeared characteristic. Enrichment of disease-linked clones was reportedly significant in matched ankylosing spondylitis synovial fluid.

It was by quantitative 5'-RACE with molecular barcodes that TCR beta libraries were made. TCRdb re-called the 5' RACE reads through MiXCR, storing one row per CDR3 protein. The sample has around 330,000 distinct CDR3 sequences, about 9.9% seen once. The receptor's source is a female donor with ankylosing spondylitis or in good health (not recorded which). The source material was blood, either unsorted or a sorted T cell fraction (not recorded which). V usage is TRBV12-3 or TRBV12-4 and J usage is TRBJ2-2, with D possibly matching TRBD1 (5 bases). The CDR3 DNA is TGTGCCAGCAGATCCCAGGGCGGCACCGGGGAGCTGTTTTTT. Translation gives CASRSQGGTGELFF.